This T cell receptor (beta chain) was obtained from a study of T cells in narcolepsy. Study-level background: Donors had narcolepsy type 1 or type 2, or were healthy controls. Overall study findings and caveats: No autoreactive T cell clone sequences appeared in some memory CD4+ repertoires. Autoreactive HCRT-specific and TRIB2-specific clonotypes were marked in same-patient CSF-versus-blood CD4+ comparisons. Autoreactive clonotypes reportedly recurred in blood of same and different patients, not controls.

Measured with immunoSEQ multiplex PCR; TCRdb has only the in-frame clones, and not every one. The sample holds tens of thousands of clones, approximately 84% seen once. The CDR3 consists of 13 residues. V was cut by 6 bases and J by 2 bases, with 8 bases left in between. Germline CDR1 reads MNHEY; CDR2 reads SVGAGI. This clone was counted a few times. Its specificity is unknown. Material: CD45RA- memory CD4+ T cells from PBMCs. The chain has TRBV6-5 and TRBJ1-3; perhaps TRBD1 as D (6 bases). The TCR originated in a human donor with narcolepsy. In DNA, the CDR3 is TGTGCCAGCAGATCAGGGGCTGGAAACACCATATATTTT. It is translated as CASRSGAGNTIYF.